The following is a T cell receptor (beta chain) sequence with its context. Some clones are missing from TCRdb's copy, which holds only in-frame ones; the method was immunoSEQ multiplex PCR. The sample yields fewer than 70,000 clones, 85% to 90% seen once. This specimen belongs to a study of T cell responses to AZD1222 COVID-19 vaccine. This receptor was identified in an adult who received the AZD1222 COVID-19 vaccine. Sequencing used peripheral blood, obtained 28 days after the second AZD1222 dose.

The CDR3 is CASRPGQGDRELFF. The CDR3 DNA sequence: TGCGCCAGCAGACCGGGACAGGGAGACCGGGAGCTGTTTTTT. This rearrangement joins TRBV4-3 to TRBJ2-2; 9 bases line up with TRBD1. This CDR3 is built from 14 residues. Germline trimming cut 6 bases from V and 9 bases from J; bases unmatched to any gene: 8. Germline lookup yields CDR1 LGHNA and CDR2 YSLEER.